This T cell receptor beta chain was recovered during a study of OX40 agonist ivuxolimab in advanced cancers. As for the study more broadly: Ivuxolimab was an agonistic, fully human IgG2 monoclonal antibody directed against OX40 (CD134), a costimulatory receptor. The point of sequencing TCRbeta in the periphery was to test whether ivuxolimab changed TCR sequence diversity and drove clonal T-cell expansion. The dose-escalation cohort was roughly 83% male with a mean age of around 62 years, ranging from roughly 20 to 80. Intravenous ivuxolimab was administered to patients every 2 weeks at six dose levels: 0.01, 0.1, 0.3, 1.5, 3 and 10 mg/kg. Prior anti-PD-1, anti-PD-L1 or anti-CTLA-4 therapy was permitted, and checkpoint inhibitors had been received by approximately 39% of dose-escalation patients. Of the roughly 50 dose-escalation patients, hepatocellular carcinoma was present in around 19, melanoma in around 15, renal cell carcinoma in 9 and head and neck cancer in 9. Partial responses were achieved by three dose-escalation patients, of whom one had hepatocellular carcinoma and two had cutaneous melanoma. The paper covers the monotherapy dose-escalation part of the phase I ivuxolimab trial, which included N of about 50 patients.

The germline V gene specifies SGDLS as CDR1 and YYNGEE as CDR2. Trimmed from V: 0 bases; trimmed from J: 4 bases; junction bases lacking a gene match: 2. The CDR3 has 14 amino acids, counting the end cysteine and phenylalanine. Kept here is only the CDR3 DNA, which spans 42 bases and is read in frame from base 1. For sequencing of the TCRbeta CDR3 region, genomic DNA was extracted from the sorted cells. The immunoSEQ Assay was used to sequence the TCRbeta CDR3 regions. TCRdb's version of the immuneACCESS table is confined to in-frame rearrangements and falls short of the full clone set. An unresolved V gene accounts for under half of the shortfall where checked; the remainder is of unknown origin. In all, the sample holds tens of thousands of clones, and 75% to 90% of those were seen once. The ten top clones hold 1.9% of the sample. Turning to this clone: Its antigen is unknown. There are no base qualities to consult, and no much larger clone falls within one base.

Summary of the overall study and its limitations: On average, CD8+ T cells showed more expanded clones than CD4+ T cells after ivuxolimab. Low levels of normalized T-cell clonal expansion were also seen in some patients who did not respond. In partial responders in the 0.1-3.0 mg/kg groups, normalized peripheral clonal expansion was found to be among the lowest, especially among CD8+ T cells. At doses of 0.1 to 3.0 mg/kg, clonal expansion of both CD4+ and CD8+ T cells in blood was seen between baseline and week 6. The antigen specificity of the peripheral T cells that underwent clonal expansion was not determined.

The trial excluded patients who had a history of autoimmune disease or were on systemic immunosuppression. In every dose cohort, peripheral blood was drawn for TCR sequencing at baseline, cycle 4 day 1, and cycle 7 day 1. Samples came from an open-label, multicenter, first-in-human phase I dose-escalation trial of ivuxolimab. Adults with locally advanced or metastatic head and neck squamous cell, hepatocellular, melanoma or renal cell carcinoma were enrolled in the trial. Before TCR sequencing, CD4+ and CD8+ T cells were separately sorted from peripheral blood. This TCR derives from an adult with an advanced solid tumor such as melanoma, head and neck, liver or kidney cancer. The chain is made from TRBV9 and TRBJ1-1; a stretch of 8 junction bases matches TRBD1. Sequencing used CD4+ or CD8+ T cells sorted from blood, obtained in a trial of the OX40 agonist ivuxolimab. CDR3 loop: CASSVDQGATEAFF. The DNA reads as follows: TGTGCCAGCAGCGTAGACCAGGGGGCCACTGAAGCTTTCTTT.